The 22 T cell receptor beta chains below were found in one sample sequenced in a study of CD8 T cells in Susac syndrome. Reverse transcription of roughly 0.45 to 1 ug RNA used random hexamers. TCRdb re-called the immunoSEQ multiplex PCR reads with MiXCR, one entry per CDR3 protein. The table records roughly 170,000 distinct CDR3 sequences, roughly 92% of them present only once. The specimen was CD4+ T cells from PBMCs. The receptors were sampled from a human donor with multiple sclerosis.

J is TRBJ2-5 and V is TRBV7-6; the match to TRBD2 covers 8 bases. This CDR3 has 15 residues. CDR1 and CDR2 from the germline V gene are SGHVS and FNYEAQ. The V gene end was trimmed by 0 bases and the J gene end by 4 bases; junction bases not matched to a gene: 4. The CDR3 DNA sequence: TGTGCCAGCAGCTTAGCGCAGGGACTAGTAGAGACCCAGTACTTC. It codes for CASSLAQGLVETQYF.

The gene calls are TRBV2 and TRBJ2-7, with D unresolved. The CDR3 covers 14 residues. The ends were cut back, 2 bases at V and 0 bases at J, with 8 bases in the middle. In germline, CDR1 is SNHLY, CDR2 FYNNEI. CDR3 DNA: TGTGCCAGCAGTGAAAACGGCCGCTCCTACGAGCAGTACTTC. Its protein product is CASSENGRSYEQYF. Drawing the rest from reference TRBV2 and TRBJ2-7, the complete variable domain is EPEVTQTPSHQVTQMGQEVILRCVPISNHLYFYWYRQILGQKVEFLVSFYNNEISEKSEIFDDQFSVERPDGSNFTLKIRSTKLEDSAMYFCASSENGRSYEQYFGPGTRLTVT.

This clonotype showed up just once. CDR3 residues: CASSQVGGYTEAFF. CDR3 nucleotide sequence: TGTGCCAGCAGCCAAGTAGGAGGGTACACTGAAGCTTTCTTT. V gene TRBV3-1 combines with J gene TRBJ1-1; D unresolved. The CDR3 extends over 14 amino acids. Trimming cost V 1 base and J 3 bases, with 9 bases left between them. The germline V gene has CDR1 LGHDT and CDR2 YNNKEL (reference sequence).

The chain combines TRBV9 with TRBJ2-1, with 10 bases aligning to TRBD2. Germline CDR1 and CDR2: SGDLS and YYNGEE. V shed 4 bases and J 6 bases; nucleotides not matched to a gene: 13. The CDR3 runs 17 residues. CDR3 region: CASSPRGGTSATNEQFF. CDR3 DNA sequence: TGTGCCAGCAGCCCTCGGGGGGGGACTAGCGCTACCAATGAGCAGTTCTTC.

This rearrangement joins TRBV6-6 to TRBJ1-1; no reliable D call. The CDR3 loop spans 14 amino acids. Germline CDR1 and CDR2: MNHNY and SVGAGI (reference sequence). V gave up 6 bases and J gave up 2 bases, with 13 bases separating them. The CDR3 nucleotides are TGTGCCAGCAGCAACGGTGGCAGTAACACTGAAGCTTTCTTT. It yields the protein CASSNGGSNTEAFF.

The V and J genes are TRBV28 and TRBJ2-2; no definite D call. The germline gives CDR1 MDHEN, CDR2 SYDVKM. Trimming stripped 5 bases from V and 0 bases from J, with 4 bases between. This CDR3 region has 13 residues. The CDR3 nucleotides are TGTGCCAGCAGTACAGCGAACACCGGGGAGCTGTTTTTT. It translates to CASSTANTGELFF.

The rearrangement uses TRBV24-1 and TRBJ2-3; perhaps TRBD2 as D (5 bases). Per germline, CDR1 KGHDR and CDR2 SFDVKD. The CDR3 runs to 17 residues. Trimming pared 3 bases from V and 2 bases from J, leaving 17 bases between. The CDR3 DNA follows: TGTGCCACCAGTGATGGACGGGCGCTAGCCATCACAGATACGCAGTATTTT. Translation: CATSDGRALAITDTQYF.

In its sample, this clonotype was seen once. The rearrangement joins TRBV21-1 to TRBJ1-5. TRBV21-1 is a pseudogene locus. The CDR3 is 14 residues long. Written as DNA, the CDR3 is TGTGCCAGCAGCACCCGGACTTCCGATCAGCCCCAGCATTTT. This encodes CASSTRTSDQPQHF.

The CDR3 DNA is TGTGCCAGCAGTGGAACTACACTCACCGGGGAGCTGTTTTTT. Translation gives CASSGTTLTGELFF. This sequence joins TRBV2 and TRBJ2-2, with D unclear. The CDR3 sequence is 14 residues long. The V and J ends lost 4 bases and 4 bases respectively, with 10 bases between them. Per germline, CDR1 SNHLY and CDR2 FYNNEI.

The table lists this clonotype with a few counts. This sequence joins TRBV7-3 and TRBJ1-6; unclear D gene. The ends were cut back, 6 bases at V and 7 bases at J, with 10 bases in the middle. The germline gives CDR1 SGHTA, CDR2 FQGTGA. This CDR3 is built from 13 residues. The DNA of the CDR3 is TGTGCCAGCAGTCCCAACGGGAATTCACCCCTCCACTTT. Translating it yields CASSPNGNSPLHF.

The chain has TRBV24-1 and TRBJ1-2, with D tentatively TRBD1 (6 bases). Germline CDR1 and CDR2: KGHDR and SFDVKD. The CDR3 runs to 14 residues. The V and J ends lost 3 bases and 4 bases respectively, with 11 bases between them. CDR3 coding DNA: TGTGCCACCAGTGATCGGACAGCGGCCTATGGCTACACCTTC. This translates into CATSDRTAAYGYTF.

The rearrangement uses TRBV24-1 and TRBJ2-1, with 9 bases that match TRBD2. The ends lost 4 bases at V and 5 bases at J; junction bases unmatched: 5. CDR3 size: 15 residues. Germline V gene sequence: CDR1 KGHDR, CDR2 SFDVKD. The CDR3 reads CATSESSGDHNEQFF. The CDR3 DNA reads as TGTGCCACCAGTGAGTCTAGCGGGGACCACAATGAGCAGTTCTTC.

The V gene is TRBV5-6, the J gene TRBJ2-5; D not resolved. CDR3 size: 14 residues. CDR1 is SGHDT, CDR2 YYEEEE, per germline. V was cut by 0 bases and J by 5 bases, with 11 bases left in between. This CDR3 is CASSLVQSVETQYF. CDR3 coding DNA: TGTGCCAGCAGCTTGGTCCAGTCGGTGGAGACCCAGTACTTC.

Only one count was recorded for this clonotype. The CDR3 loop is CASSLYRQEQFF. CDR3 DNA: TGTGCCAGCAGCTTGTACAGACAGGAGCAGTTCTTC. V usage is TRBV5-4 and J usage is TRBJ2-1; TRBD1 might be the D (5 bases). Trimming shortened V by 1 base and J by 10 bases, and 9 bases separated the two germline ends. The CDR3 consists of 12 residues. CDR1 is SGHNT and CDR2 is YYREEE in the germline V gene (reference sequence).

This clonotype showed up just once. The gene calls are TRBV6-2 or TRBV6-3 and TRBJ2-7, with TRBD2 as a possible D gene (6 bases). The CDR3 loop spans 17 amino acids. With 2 bases removed from V and 3 bases from J, the gap between germline ends came to 20 bases. Germline V gene data show CDR1 as MNHEY and CDR2 as SVGEGT. The DNA for the CDR3 is TGTGCCAGCAGTTACCATATTGGCCGAGCGGGTCTCTACGAGCAGTACTTC. Protein product: CASSYHIGRAGLYEQYF.

The V call is TRBV12-3 or TRBV12-4, the J call TRBJ1-2, with unresolved D. CDR3 length: 11 residues. V lost 8 bases to trimming and J lost 3 bases, with 7 bases between them. The CDR3 region has the DNA TGTGCCAGCCAAGGTTACTATGGCTACACCTTC. As protein: CASQGYYGYTF.

There are a few counts of this clonotype. The chain is built from TRBV3-1 and TRBJ2-7; the D is unclear. Germline assignment: CDR1 LGHDT and CDR2 YNNKEL (reference sequence). The CDR3 is 15 amino acids. Trimming removed 0 bases at V and 3 bases at J, with 12 bases between. As DNA, the CDR3 is TGTGCCAGCAGCCAAGATTCGTTTGGCGGCTACGAGCAGTACTTC. Its translation: CASSQDSFGGYEQYF.

This clonotype was recorded only once. The chain is built from TRBV28 and TRBJ1-2; 9 positions match TRBD1. Germline V CDR1 and CDR2: MDHEN, SYDVKM. CDR3 length: 14 amino acids. V lost 5 bases and J lost 4; bases outside the gene matches: 5. DNA of the CDR3: TGTGCCAGCAGTCCCCTGGACAGGGGCTATGGCTACACCTTC. This encodes CASSPLDRGYGYTF.

The V call is TRBV11-2, the J call TRBJ1-5; D not resolved. This CDR3 has 14 residues. Germline-derived CDR1 and CDR2 are SGHAT and FQNNGV. Trimming removed 3 bases at V and 0 bases at J, with 6 bases between. In DNA, the CDR3 is TGTGCCAGCAGCTTTGGATATAGCAATCAGCCCCAGCATTTT. This encodes CASSFGYSNQPQHF.

The chain couples TRBV12-3 or TRBV12-4 to TRBJ1-4; unclear D gene. Trimming shortened V by 4 bases and J by 8 bases, and 11 bases separated the two germline ends. The CDR3 extends over 13 amino acids. The CDR3 here is CASSYVRREKLFF. The CDR3 DNA is TGTGCCAGCAGTTACGTCAGGAGGGAAAAACTGTTTTTT.

This chain uses TRBV11-2 with TRBJ2-5; D possibly corresponds to TRBD2 (6 bases). Between the trimmed V and J ends, which lost 2 bases and 1 base, there was a span of 14 bases. Germline values: CDR1 SGHAT, CDR2 FQNNGV. This CDR3 has 16 amino acids. The CDR3 DNA follows: TGTGCCAGCAGCTTACGATGGTCGGAGGGCCAAGAGACCCAGTACTTC. Amino acids: CASSLRWSEGQETQYF.

The chain recombines TRBV29-1 with TRBJ1-2; 8 bases are a match to TRBD1. V trimming: 5 bases; J trimming: 0 bases; junction bases outside the gene matches: 5. Germline V gives CDR1 SQVTM, CDR2 ANQGSEA. This CDR3 contains 14 residues. The CDR3 nucleotides are TGCAGCGTTATAACAGGGGGAACTAACTATGGCTACACCTTC. Amino acid sequence: CSVITGGTNYGYTF.